This paragraph reports one TCR beta chain. Its antigen is currently unknown. Trimming took 6 bases from V and 0 from J, leaving 17 bases between them. Germline CDR1 reads SGHNT; CDR2 reads YYREEE (reference sequence). This CDR3 has 16 residues. The record originates from a study of graft-versus-host responses after intestinal transplantation. On the study more broadly: Anti-thymocyte globulin served as induction for all recipients, who then took tacrolimus and steroids for roughly 3 years. Whole-study results and caveats: The presence of high graft-versus-host to host-versus-graft clonal ratios in allografts characterized patients with graft-donor T cell macrochimerism. GvH clones surfaced in recipient marrow, some emerging earlier in ileum or blood.

Clones were sequenced by immunoSEQ multiplex PCR, and TCRdb holds only the in-frame ones, with some missing. The table has some 39,000 clones, about 96% seen once. This TCR derives from a human donor who was the organ donor for an intestinal transplant. The chain combines TRBV5-4 with TRBJ2-3; D might be TRBD2 (7 bases). The sequenced sample was unstimulated CD8+ T cells sorted from spleen or lymph node cells, obtained before transplant. The CDR3 bases are TGTGCCAGCAACCCCCGGGGGGCTCCTAGCACAGATACGCAGTATTTT. As protein: CASNPRGAPSTDTQYF.